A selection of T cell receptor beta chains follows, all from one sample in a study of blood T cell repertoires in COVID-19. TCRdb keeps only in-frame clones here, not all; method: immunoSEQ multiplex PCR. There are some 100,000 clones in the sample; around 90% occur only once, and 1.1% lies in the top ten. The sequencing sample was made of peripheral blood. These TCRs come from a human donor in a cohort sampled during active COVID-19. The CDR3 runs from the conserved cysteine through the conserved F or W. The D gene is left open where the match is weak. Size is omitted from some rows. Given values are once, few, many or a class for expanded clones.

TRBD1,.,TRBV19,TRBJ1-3,TGTGCCAGTAGTCCCAGGACAGGGGATGGAAACACCATATATTTT,CASSPRTGDGNTIYF
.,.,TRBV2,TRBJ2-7,TGTGCCAGCAGTGACCCGGGTACCACCTACGAGCAGTACTTC,CASSDPGTTYEQYF
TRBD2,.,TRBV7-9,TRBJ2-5,TGTGCCAGCAGCTTAGTGCGGGGGGGCCAAGAGACCCAGTACTTC,CASSLVRGGQETQYF
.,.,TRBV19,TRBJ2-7,TGTGCCAGACCTAGGACCGGGACACCTTCCTACGAGCAGTACTTC,CARPRTGTPSYEQYF
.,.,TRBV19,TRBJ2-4,TGTGCCAGTAGGGACCGGGCCCCAAGAGGGTGGCTGAAAAACATTCAGTACTTC,CASRDRAPRGWLKNIQYF
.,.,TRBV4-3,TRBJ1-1,TGCGCCAGCAGCGGGGGCGCTGAAGCTTTCTTT,CASSGGAEAFF
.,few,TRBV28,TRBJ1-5,TGTGCCAGCAGTTTCGCAGGGCATAGCAATCAGCCCCAGCATTTT,CASSFAGHSNQPQHF
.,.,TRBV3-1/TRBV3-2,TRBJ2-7,TGTGCCAGCAGCCAAGATCATAGGACTAATCCGTACGAGCAGTACTTC,CASSQDHRTNPYEQYF
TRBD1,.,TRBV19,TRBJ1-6,TGTGCCAGTAGAGCCGACAGGGCGAATAATTCACCCCTCCACTTT,CASRADRANNSPLHF
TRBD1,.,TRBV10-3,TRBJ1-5,TGTGCCAGCGACAGGGACAGCAATCAGCCCCAGCATTTT,CASDRDSNQPQHF
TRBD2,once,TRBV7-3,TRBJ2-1,TGTGCCAGCAGCTTTACCGGGACTAGTATCTACAATGAGCAGTTCTTC,CASSFTGTSIYNEQFF
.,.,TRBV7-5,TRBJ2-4,TGTGTCAGAAGCTTAACAGGACTAGCGGGAGGAGCCAAAAACATTCAGTACTTC,CVRSLTGLAGGAKNIQYF
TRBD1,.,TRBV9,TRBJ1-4,TGTGCCAGCAGCGTAGAGGGGGCTGCTAATGAAAAACTGTTTTTT,CASSVEGAANEKLFF
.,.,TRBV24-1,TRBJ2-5,TGTGCCACCAGTGAGTCTGATTACAGGGAGGAGACCCAGTACTTC,CATSESDYREETQYF
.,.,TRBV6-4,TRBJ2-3,TGTGCCAGCAGTAACAGTTTGTCGGGCACAGATACGCAGTATTTT,CASSNSLSGTDTQYF